The rows below give T cell receptor beta chains drawn from one sample of a study of Tregs in tolerant kidney transplant recipients. No antigen has been identified for these receptors. Some clones are missing from TCRdb's copy, which holds only in-frame ones; the method was immunoSEQ multiplex PCR. The table lists about 44,000 clones, nearly 97% of them singletons. Material: Tregs from blood cultured with allogeneic cells. These receptors all stem from a human donor in good health. The conserved cysteine and the conserved F or W are not part of the CDR3 here.

TRBJ2-2 | TRBV6-6 | ASNVAGRSTGELF
TRBJ1-2 | TRBV7-9 | ASSFGGGYT
TRBJ2-3 | TRBV15 | ATSRLWGRTGSTDTQY
TRBJ2-7 | TRBV18 | ASSSQKSRTRGSYEQY
TRBJ1-2 | TRBV2 | ASSEGRGNYGYT
TRBJ2-1 | TRBV18 | ASSPPRGSTASNEQF
TRBJ1-2 | TRBV6-5 | ASSYYPDSNYGYT
TRBJ1-2 | TRBV20-1 | SASHSYGYT
TRBJ1-2 | TRBV6-5 | ASSYSGRSYGYT
TRBJ2-3 | TRBV11-2 | ASSFQGADTQY
TRBJ1-3 | TRBV19 | ASSIRTRSGNTIY
TRBJ1-2 | TRBV6-5 | ASSGILGDGYT
TRBJ2-4 | TRBV5-4 | ASSFLAGQGKNIQY
TRBJ1-2 | TRBV7-9 | ASSLGRNQGYGYT
TRBJ2-3 | TRBV7-2 | ASSLDPRGLDTQY
TRBJ2-7 | TRBV9 | ASSRDRVSYEQY
TRBJ2-5 | TRBV19 | ASSWDREETQY
TRBJ2-1 | TRBV5-1 | ASSLAAPDEQF
TRBJ1-1 | TRBV2 | ASSEGTLMNTEAF
TRBJ1-2 | TRBV6-1 | ASSEAGTWDRGLYGYT
TRBJ2-7 | TRBV2 | ASRALRTSGGTEEQY
TRBJ2-7 | TRBV5-6 | ASSLPQRGYYEQY
TRBJ2-7 | TRBV18 | ASSPGGYEQY
TRBJ1-2 | TRBV4-2 | ASSPGQGGNYGYT
TRBJ2-7 | TRBV5-1 | ASSLAGSYEQY
TRBJ2-7 | TRBV21-1 | ASSKAEERSSYEQY
TRBJ2-7 | TRBV29-1 | SVEGVGRGHYEQY
TRBJ2-7 | TRBV5-1 | ASSGPGEQY
TRBJ1-5 | TRBV7-9 | ASSLAGGVNQPQH
TRBJ2-2 | TRBV5-1 | ASSLSGPGNTGELF
TRBJ2-7 | TRBV5-1 | ASSLEGQTYEQY
TRBJ2-7 | TRBV6-5 | ASSYLAGEVEQY
TRBJ1-3 | TRBV6-6 | ASSYGPTSGNTIY
TRBJ2-5 | TRBV6-5 | ASSRDRGRETQY
TRBJ2-2 | TRBV7-9 | ASSSYWGQGARTGELF
TRBJ2-3 | TRBV18 | ASSGTLGLAGFTDTQY
TRBJ1-2 | TRBV18 | ASSPRQDSYGYT
TRBJ2-2 | TRBV7-9 | ASSLVAGGTGELF
TRBJ2-3 | TRBV11-3 | ASSSGSDTQY
TRBJ2-7 | TRBV18 | ASSPTPAGQVIPKQY
TRBJ1-4 | TRBV7-8 | ASSLARLLQGGEKLF
TRBJ2-3 | TRBV4-1 | ASSQDRASGRGDTQY